This T cell receptor beta chain originates from a study of human T cells and chemical hapten exposure. The study used a library that attached unique molecular identifiers to individual cDNA molecules. One entry per CDR3 protein results from TCRdb running MiXCR on the RACE reads. The data show approximately 370,000 distinct CDR3 sequences, 5% to 6.5% seen once. Germline V lookup: CDR1 MNHNS, CDR2 SASEGT. The CDR3 is 16 residues long. V was clipped by 2 bases and J by 2 bases, with 13 bases between them. Time point denoted: pre-sensitization, week 0. Treatment given: therapeutic diphenylcyclopropenone sensitization with weekly scalp DPC.

The receptor was isolated from a young woman with alopecia areata. Some clones in this sample may be carry-over from other donors' samples. Material: whole blood, obtained in connection with sensitization to the hapten diphenylcyclopropenone (DPC). This rearrangement joins TRBV6-1 to TRBJ2-1; D not certain. CDR3 loop: CASSETRVRAYNEQFF. In nucleotides, the CDR3 is TGTGCCAGCAGTGAAACCCGGGTTCGTGCCTACAATGAGCAGTTCTTC.